The next 17 T cell receptor beta chains were all read from a single sample in a study of shared clonotypes between healthy human individuals. TCRdb keeps only in-frame clones here, not all; method: immunoSEQ multiplex PCR. The table lists approximately 1.5 million clones, approximately 98% of them singletons. Specimen: naive CD4+ T cells sorted from blood. As for subset: CD45RA+ positively selected. The source of these receptors is a man aged 30-40 years in good health.

The chain has TRBV27 and TRBJ1-5; no firm D call. This CDR3 comprises 15 residues. Germline V gene sequence: CDR1 MNHEY, CDR2 SMNVEV (reference sequence). Between the trimmed V and J ends, which lost 5 bases and 3 bases, there was a span of 14 bases. The CDR3 loop reads CASSSWIGLNQPQHF. In DNA form, the CDR3 reads TGTGCCAGCAGTAGCTGGATCGGGCTCAATCAGCCCCAGCATTTT.

The gene calls are TRBV5-4 and TRBJ2-3; D not resolved. Deletions cut 1 base from V and 1 base from J, with 7 bases between. Germline-derived CDR1 and CDR2 are SGHNT and YYREEE (reference sequence). This CDR3 contains 14 residues. CDR3 DNA sequence: TGTGCCAGCAGCTTGTTCCAGGGCACAGATACGCAGTATTTT. As protein: CASSLFQGTDTQYF.

The CDR3 spells CASSTQTQGYEQYF. CDR3 in DNA: TGTGCCAGTAGTACCCAAACACAGGGTTACGAGCAGTACTTC. The chain is built from TRBV19 and TRBJ2-7, with D possibly matching TRBD1 (6 bases). V lost 4 bases, J lost 4 bases, and 14 bases lay in between. Per germline, CDR1 LNHDA and CDR2 SQIVND (reference sequence). CDR3 size: 14 residues.

This clone has only one observation. The chain employs TRBV7-3 and TRBJ2-3; 7 bases map to TRBD2. This CDR3 has 15 amino acids. CDR1 SGHTA and CDR2 FQGTGA come from the germline V gene. The V and J ends lost 5 bases and 2 bases, in that order; junction bases with no gene match: 7. The CDR3 region is CASSATSEVTDTQYF. The DNA for the CDR3 is TGTGCCAGCAGCGCTACTAGCGAGGTCACAGATACGCAGTATTTT.

Worth noting for this clone: The junction and the germline gene differ at one end; a read error may be behind it. The V call is TRBV18, the J call TRBJ2-2; tentatively, D is TRBD1 or TRBD2 (5 bases each). This CDR3 has 17 residues. CDR1 and CDR2 (germline): KGHSH, LQKENI. The CDR3 region has the DNA TGTGCCAGCTCAACTTTACACCGGGGCCCGAAAACCGGGGAGCTGTTTTTT. Protein sequence: CASSTLHRGPKTGELFF. Looking up the rest from reference TRBV18 and TRBJ2-2 gives the full variable domain: NAGVMQNPRHLVRRRGQEARLRCSPMKGHSHVYWYRQLPEEGLKFMVYLQKENIIDESGMPKERFSAEFPKEGPSILRIQQVVRGDSAAYFCASSTLHRGPKTGELFFGEGSRLTVL.

J is TRBJ1-5 and V is TRBV19; D might be TRBD1 (5 bases). Germline V gene lookup returns CDR1 LNHDA and CDR2 SQIVND (reference sequence). Trimming cost V 3 bases and J 5 bases, with 11 bases left between them. The CDR3 extends over 14 amino acids. The CDR3 DNA sequence: TGTGCCAGTAGTATTAGGGGTCTTCATCAGCCCCAGCATTTT. It yields the protein CASSIRGLHQPQHF. The full variable domain, in which reference TRBV19 and TRBJ1-5 provide the parts outside the CDR3, is DGGITQSPKYLFRKEGQNVTLSCEQNLNHDAMYWYRQDPGQGLRLIYYSQIVNDFQKGDIAEGYSVSREKKESFPLTVTSAQKNPTAFYLCASSIRGLHQPQHFGDGTRLSIL.

The chain has TRBV5-4 and TRBJ2-7; TRBD2 matches 11 bases. The CDR3 consists of 15 residues. V was clipped by 4 bases and J by 6 bases; unmatched bases: 9. Germline V lookup: CDR1 SGHNT, CDR2 YYREEE (reference sequence). The CDR3 DNA reads TGTGCCAGCAGCCAGAGTCTAGCGGGAGGTCTCGAGCAGTACTTC. Protein: CASSQSLAGGLEQYF.

The V gene is TRBV6-1, the J gene TRBJ2-7, with a possible D match to TRBD2 (5 bases). This CDR3 region has 13 residues. Germline V lookup: CDR1 MNHNS, CDR2 SASEGT. Trimming pared 6 bases from V and 2 bases from J, leaving 11 bases between. Written as DNA, the CDR3 is TGTGCCAGCAGGAAACCGGGAACCTACGAGCAGTACTTC. This translates into CASRKPGTYEQYF.

V gene TRBV10-3 combines with J gene TRBJ2-1; TRBD2 aligns across 7 bases. This CDR3 contains 17 residues. Per the germline V gene, CDR1 is ENHRY and CDR2 is SYGVKD. The trim removed 3 bases at V and 0 bases at J, leaving 8 bases unmatched. CDR3 in DNA: TGTGCCATCAGTGACTTCAGCGGGAAGAGCTCCTACAATGAGCAGTTCTTC. Its protein is CAISDFSGKSSYNEQFF.

The chain links TRBV28 to TRBJ1-1; 8 bases fit TRBD1. This CDR3 has 17 amino acids. V gave up 4 bases and J gave up 1 base; unmatched junction bases: 11. Germline-derived CDR1 and CDR2 are MDHEN and SYDVKM. The CDR3 region is CASSSPQRTGTNTEAFF. Here the CDR3 DNA reads TGTGCCAGCAGTTCCCCCCAAAGGACAGGGACGAACACTGAAGCTTTCTTT.

Concerning this clone: The sample contains more than one DNA sequence encoding this CDR3. The genes are TRBV18 and TRBJ1-5; tentative D call: TRBD1 (6 bases). V lost 2 bases to trimming and J lost 4 bases, with 6 bases between them. Germline CDR1 and CDR2: KGHSH and LQKENI. The CDR3 is 13 amino acids. CDR3 DNA sequence: TGTGCCAGCTCACCAGACAGGAATCAGCCCCAGCATTTT. This codes for CASSPDRNQPQHF.

The V call is TRBV5-1, the J call TRBJ2-1, with 11 bases matching TRBD2. V shed 5 bases and J 8 bases; nucleotides not matched to a gene: 12. CDR1 is SGHRS and CDR2 is YFSETQ in the germline V gene. This CDR3 has 16 residues. The DNA for the CDR3 is TGCGCCAGCAGGGGACGACTAGCGGGATCTGGTGATGAGCAGTTCTTC. Its protein product is CASRGRLAGSGDEQFF.

In its sample, this clone was seen once. The V and J genes are TRBV9 and TRBJ2-3, with a possible D match to TRBD1 (5 bases). Trimming left V 1 base short and J 9 bases short, with 9 bases between. The CDR3 is made up of 12 amino acids. Germline loops: CDR1 SGDLS, CDR2 YYNGEE. The CDR3 here is CASSVQGRTQYF. CDR3 bases: TGTGCCAGCAGCGTACAGGGTCGAACGCAGTATTTT.

The genes are TRBV6-6 and TRBJ2-1; 8 bases agree with TRBD2. V lost 4 bases to trimming and J lost 6 bases; unmatched junction nucleotides: 2. CDR3 length: 13 amino acids. The germline CDR1 and CDR2 sequences are MNHNY and SVGAGI (reference sequence). CDR3 region: CASSLTSVNEQFF. The CDR3 coding sequence is TGTGCCAGCAGTTTGACTAGCGTCAATGAGCAGTTCTTC.

This CDR3 reads CASSPPRSSGNTIYF. The CDR3 DNA reads as TGTGCCAGCAGTCCCCCTAGGAGCTCTGGAAACACCATATATTTT. This chain connects TRBV28 to TRBJ1-3; D gene ambiguous. From germline, CDR1 is MDHEN and CDR2 SYDVKM. The V and J ends lost 5 bases and 0 bases respectively, with 11 bases between them. The CDR3 length is 15 residues.

This rearrangement joins TRBV9 to TRBJ1-4; D not certain. This CDR3 is built from 15 residues. Germline CDR1 and CDR2: SGDLS and YYNGEE. The ends were cut back, 4 bases at V and 0 bases at J, with 10 bases in the middle. CDR3 amino acids: CASSPRTTTNEKLFF. In DNA, the CDR3 is TGTGCCAGCAGCCCCAGGACCACAACTAATGAAAAACTGTTTTTT.

As concerns this clone: Different DNA sequences within this sample yield the same CDR3. V is TRBV7-6 and J is TRBJ2-1; D unclear. The CDR3 covers 12 residues. V was clipped by 1 base and J by 7 bases, with 5 bases between them. The germline V gene encodes CDR1 SGHVS and CDR2 FNYEAQ. The CDR3 spells CASSLVGNEQFF. The CDR3 DNA follows: TGTGCCAGCAGCTTAGTTGGGAATGAGCAGTTCTTC.